This is a list of T cell receptor beta chains from one sample in a study of glioma-infiltrating T cells after dendritic cell vaccination. Assay: immunoSEQ multiplex PCR; the TCRdb copy retains only in-frame clones and omits some. The sample carries around 87,000 clones, over 80% recorded once. The source material was blood, sampled after dendritic cell vaccination. All receptors come from a human donor with glioblastoma. Each CDR3 is given with its conserved first and last residue. A D gene is named only where the DNA matches it firmly.

v_gene	d_gene	j_gene	CDR3aa
TRBV6-4	TRBD2	TRBJ2-3	CASSETAGGQDTQYF
TRBV29-1	NA	TRBJ1-3	CSVESGEQAGNTIYF
TRBV2	NA	TRBJ1-5	CASSTQGSNQPQHF
TRBV4-1	NA	TRBJ1-5	CASSQAGSGSDQPQHF
TRBV6-1	NA	TRBJ2-7	CASSALYEQYF
TRBV19	NA	TRBJ1-4	CASSPLYRDDEKLFF
TRBV2	NA	TRBJ1-1	CASSVGGHTEAFF
TRBV4-1	NA	TRBJ2-2	CASSHLRLDSQHGELFF
TRBV4-2	TRBD1	TRBJ1-2	CASSPGQATFYGYTF
TRBV2	TRBD2	TRBJ2-5	CASGGGTNQETQYF
TRBV7-2	TRBD1	TRBJ1-5	CASSWTGDNQPQHF
TRBV5-1	TRBD1	TRBJ1-2	CASSPGTETYGYTF
TRBV5-6	NA	TRBJ2-2	CASSVTGQNTGELFF
TRBV6-4	NA	TRBJ2-1	CASSGAQGGNEQFF
TRBV4-1	TRBD2	TRBJ2-2	CASSMSRDYLEQNTGELFF
TRBV7-9	NA	TRBJ2-1	CASGASWAYNEQFF
TRBV6-4	TRBD1	TRBJ1-3	CASSRTGPVSGNTIYF
TRBV5-4	TRBD2	TRBJ2-1	CASSLVLAGGGEQFF
TRBV18	NA	TRBJ2-7	CASSPTLQGGPEQYF
TRBV5-1	TRBD1	TRBJ1-1	CASSEPTGDAFF
TRBV6-5	NA	TRBJ1-6	CASSYRLNSPLHF
TRBV5-4	TRBD1	TRBJ2-7	CASSPGGDRANYEQYF
TRBV27	TRBD1	TRBJ1-1	CASSSFRDRVLKPEAFF
TRBV4-1	TRBD1	TRBJ2-6	CASSHGTARTGANVLTF
TRBV9	TRBD1	TRBJ2-2	CASSVGRTGTLDGELFF
TRBV18	TRBD2	TRBJ2-3	CASKRGLSTDTQYF
TRBV4-3	NA	TRBJ1-2	CASSQDDSGAYGYTF
TRBV29-1	TRBD2	TRBJ2-4	CSVVAGTKNIQYF
TRBV6-4	TRBD1	TRBJ2-2	CASSDSDRGHDTGELFF
TRBV7-9	TRBD1	TRBJ1-2	CASSPSGTGLGGYTF
TRBV7-2	TRBD2	TRBJ2-4	CASSLIWPGEGNIQYF
TRBV10-3	NA	TRBJ1-1	CAISVLAGADTEAFF
TRBV29-1	NA	TRBJ2-2	CSVPWTADTGELFF
TRBV27	TRBD1	TRBJ1-4	CASSQRDRYATNEKLFF
TRBV4-2	TRBD1	TRBJ2-4	CASSLEGTGENIQYF
TRBV7-7	TRBD2	TRBJ2-1	CASSAGLAGNNEQFF
TRBV19	NA	TRBJ2-2	CASSPQGSNTGELFF
TRBV7-3	NA	TRBJ2-5	CASSPRTRPGETQYF
TRBV5-1	NA	TRBJ2-2	CASSLGIGRELFF
TRBV5-8	NA	TRBJ1-1	CASSLLSVMNTEAFF
TRBV20-1	TRBD1	TRBJ1-1	CSAPDREAFF
TRBV18	NA	TRBJ2-2	CASSPSGVHTGELFF
TRBV4-1	NA	TRBJ1-2	CASSQEISRREYGYTF
TRBV2	NA	TRBJ1-5	CASSARRVGVNSNQPQHF
TRBV4-2	TRBD1	TRBJ2-7	CASSQGTGATYEQYF
TRBV10-3	NA	TRBJ1-5	CAISEMEGGNQPQHF
TRBV2	NA	TRBJ2-1	CASSAVFNEQFF
TRBV6-1	NA	TRBJ2-7	CASSVWGLEQYF
TRBV7-9	TRBD1	TRBJ1-2	CASRTRTGSSYGYTF
TRBV2	NA	TRBJ2-1	CASKFEQAYNEQFF
TRBV5-1	NA	TRBJ1-6	CASSLTAGNSPLHF
TRBV5-8	TRBD1	TRBJ2-1	CASSLVGQRYNEQFF
TRBV14	NA	TRBJ2-5	CASSQDWDQETQYF
TRBV2	NA	TRBJ2-3	CASSGLGGLEDTQYF
TRBV19	TRBD1	TRBJ1-2	CASLGQDYGYTF
TRBV9	TRBD1	TRBJ2-1	CASSAPTGANEQFF
TRBV9	NA	TRBJ2-7	CASSVGRSGSYEQYF
TRBV7-2	TRBD1	TRBJ2-2	CASRYYPGTEGGELFF